This T cell receptor beta chain stems from a study of T cells in Graves' hyperthyroidism and ophthalmopathy. The CDR3 sequence is 15 residues long. Trimming removed 0 bases from V and 0 bases from J, with 7 bases in between. Germline V gene data show CDR1 as KGHDR and CDR2 as SFDVKD. This clonotype was counted ten times or more. Its antigen is undetermined. Based on clinical symptoms, serum thyroxine and TRAb, thyroid ultrasound and orbital computed tomography, diagnoses were reached. The source material, RNA transcripts, was used to amplify TCR beta CDR3 regions. First-round RT-PCR of the TCR CDR3 relied on the HTBI primer set. From the multiplex PCR reads, TCRdb called clonotypes with MiXCR, one entry per CDR3 protein. This table holds around 700,000 distinct CDR3 sequences, 35% found once. Findings and limits, study-wide: Blood samples included most of the expanded thyroid clonotypes exceeding 0.001.

This chain joins TRBV24-1 and TRBJ2-5; D possibly corresponds to TRBD2 (5 bases). Sequencing was performed on blood. This receptor was identified in a woman between 40 and 55 years old with Graves' hyperthyroidism. The CDR3 region has the DNA TGTGCCACCAGTGATTTGAACGGGGACCAAGAGACCCAGTACTTC. This sequence encodes CATSDLNGDQETQYF.